This T cell receptor beta chain was captured in a study of T cells after yellow fever vaccination. The CDR3 has 14 amino acids. V was trimmed by 5 bases and J by 2 bases, leaving 13 bases between them. Germline assignment: CDR1 DFQATT and CDR2 SNEGSKA (reference sequence). TCR cDNA, made by 5'RACE template switching, carried an added universal primer site and UMIs. TCRdb passed the 5' RACE reads through MiXCR, listing each CDR3 protein once. The sample contains 300,000 to 400,000 distinct CDR3 sequences, more than 8.5% of which appear only once. This clonotype originated in a man in his late teens or twenties who received the YFV17D yellow fever vaccine. The genes are TRBV20-1 and TRBJ2-4; D possibly corresponds to TRBD2 (6 bases). The sample here was PBMCs, taken on the day of the first yellow fever vaccination. This CDR3 is CSAGRGITKNIQYF. The CDR3, as DNA: TGCAGTGCTGGGCGGGGTATCACCAAAAACATTCAGTACTTC.